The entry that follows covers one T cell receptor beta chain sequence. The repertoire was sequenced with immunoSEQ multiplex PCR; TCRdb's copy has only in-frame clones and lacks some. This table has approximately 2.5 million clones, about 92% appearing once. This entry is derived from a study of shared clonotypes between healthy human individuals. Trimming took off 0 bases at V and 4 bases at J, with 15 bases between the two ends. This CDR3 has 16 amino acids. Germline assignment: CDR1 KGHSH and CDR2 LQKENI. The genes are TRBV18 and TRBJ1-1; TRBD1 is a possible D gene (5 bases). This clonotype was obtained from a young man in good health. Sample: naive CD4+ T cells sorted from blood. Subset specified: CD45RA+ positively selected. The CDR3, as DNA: TGTGCCAGCTCACCACCCACAGGTGGGCGAGGCACTGAAGCTTTCTTT. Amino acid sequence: CASSPPTGGRGTEAFF.